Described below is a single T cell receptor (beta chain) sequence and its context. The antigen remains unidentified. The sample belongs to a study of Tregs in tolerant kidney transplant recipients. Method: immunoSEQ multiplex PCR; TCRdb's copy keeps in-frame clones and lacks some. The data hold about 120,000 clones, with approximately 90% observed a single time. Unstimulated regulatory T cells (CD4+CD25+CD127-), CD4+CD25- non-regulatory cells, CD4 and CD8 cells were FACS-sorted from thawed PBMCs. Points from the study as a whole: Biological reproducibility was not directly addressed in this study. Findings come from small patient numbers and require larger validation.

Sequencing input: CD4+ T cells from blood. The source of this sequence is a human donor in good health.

DNA for the CDR3: TGCGCCAGCAGCCAAAACCCGACGGATTCTAACTATGGCTACACCTTC. Its translation: CASSQNPTDSNYGYTF. The rearrangement links TRBV4-1 to TRBJ1-2, with D unclear. Germline CDR1 reads MGHRA; CDR2 reads YSYEKL. The CDR3 contains 16 residues. V lost 2 bases and J 0 bases, leaving 13 bases between the germline ends.